The entry that follows covers one TCR beta chain sequence. What it recognizes is unknown. The data originate from a study of cytomegalovirus exposure and HLA in healthy donors. At the level of the study: Falling in the Caucasian-associated ancestry cluster were approximately 86% of 300 to 500 genotyped donors.

CDR3 length: 16 residues. Germline assignment: CDR1 MGHRA and CDR2 YSYEKL. Trimming removed 5 bases from V and 0 bases from J, with 13 bases in between. Study observations and caveats: The authors later found TCR association rates varying by HLA locus, with DRB1 most and HLA-C fewest.

13 Jbeta primers and 60 Vbeta primers were used for the PCR. Sequencing was performed with immunoSEQ multiplex PCR; in TCRdb, only in-frame clones are kept and a portion is missing. Of roughly 160,000 clones listed, less than 85% are singletons. Unrecorded immune exposures were likely, despite nominal health at sampling. This TCR was sampled from a boy between 2 and 15 years old in good health and CMV-seronegative. This chain connects TRBV4-1 to TRBJ1-4; TRBD1 is a possible D gene (6 bases). The sample taken for sequencing was PBMCs. CDR3 DNA: TGCGCCAGCAGCGAATCAAGGACAGCAACTAATGAAAAACTGTTTTTT. This codes for CASSESRTATNEKLFF.